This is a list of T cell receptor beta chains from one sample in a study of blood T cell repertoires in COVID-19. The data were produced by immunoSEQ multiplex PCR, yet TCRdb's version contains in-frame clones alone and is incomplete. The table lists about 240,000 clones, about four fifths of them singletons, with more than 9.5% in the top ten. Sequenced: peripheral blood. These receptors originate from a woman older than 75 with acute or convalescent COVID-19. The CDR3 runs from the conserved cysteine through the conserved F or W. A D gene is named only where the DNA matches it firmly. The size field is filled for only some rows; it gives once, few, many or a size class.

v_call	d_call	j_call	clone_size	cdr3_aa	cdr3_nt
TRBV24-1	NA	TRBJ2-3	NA	CATSDPRRPADTQYF	TGTGCCACCAGTGACCCCCGCCGTCCTGCGGATACGCAGTATTTT
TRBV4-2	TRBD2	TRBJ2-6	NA	CASSQETSPAGANVLTF	TGTGCCAGCAGCCAGGAGACTAGCCCGGCTGGGGCCAACGTCCTGACTTTC
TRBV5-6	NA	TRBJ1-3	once	CASSLAGKPGNTIYF	TGTGCCAGCAGCTTGGCGGGGAAGCCTGGAAACACCATATATTTT
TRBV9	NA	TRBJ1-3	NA	CASSSGTVSGNTIYF	TGTGCCAGCAGCTCAGGGACTGTCTCTGGAAACACCATATATTTT
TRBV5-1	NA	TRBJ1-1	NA	CASRWTDMNTEAFF	TGCGCCAGCAGATGGACAGACATGAACACTGAAGCTTTCTTT
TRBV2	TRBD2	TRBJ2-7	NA	CASRGSGTEQYF	TGTGCCAGCAGGGGTAGCGGGACCGAGCAGTACTTC
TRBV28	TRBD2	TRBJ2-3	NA	CASSLRFASGGRGTQYF	TGTGCCAGCAGTTTACGTTTTGCTAGCGGGGGAAGGGGTACGCAGTATTTT
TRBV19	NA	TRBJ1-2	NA	CASSIQGLYGYTF	TGTGCCAGTAGTATCCAGGGGCTCTATGGCTACACCTTC
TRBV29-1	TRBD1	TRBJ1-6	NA	CSARGQGTNSPLHF	TGCAGCGCCCGTGGACAGGGAACAAATTCACCCCTCCACTTT
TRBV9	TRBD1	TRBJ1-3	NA	CASSVAGQGKGNTIYF	TGTGCCAGCAGCGTAGCGGGACAGGGGAAGGGAAACACCATATATTTT
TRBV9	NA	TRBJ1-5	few	CASRTDNQPQHF	TGTGCCAGCAGGACAGACAATCAGCCCCAGCATTTT
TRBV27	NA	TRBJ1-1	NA	CASSLSPPGVNTEAFF	TGTGCCAGCAGTTTATCGCCCCCCGGGGTGAACACTGAAGCTTTCTTT
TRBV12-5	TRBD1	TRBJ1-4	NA	CASGRGGGVEKLFF	TGTGCTAGTGGCCGCGGAGGGGGCGTCGAAAAACTGTTTTTT
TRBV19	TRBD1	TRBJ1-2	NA	CASDGQGSLNYGYTF	TGTGCCAGCGATGGACAGGGCTCTCTTAACTATGGCTACACCTTC
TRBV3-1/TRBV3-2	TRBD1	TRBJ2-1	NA	CASSRGTGKRSSYNEQFF	TGTGCCAGCAGCCGGGGGACAGGGAAAAGGAGCTCCTACAATGAGCAGTTCTTC
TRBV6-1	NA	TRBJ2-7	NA	CASSRYRAYEQYF	TGTGCCAGCAGCCGATACAGGGCCTACGAGCAGTACTTC
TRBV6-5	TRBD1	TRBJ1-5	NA	CASSYSPGGGQPQHF	TGTGCCAGCAGTTACTCCCCAGGGGGAGGTCAGCCCCAGCATTTT
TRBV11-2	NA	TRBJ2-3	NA	CASSLSGRGTDTQYF	TGTGCCAGCAGCTTATCGGGGAGAGGCACAGATACGCAGTATTTT
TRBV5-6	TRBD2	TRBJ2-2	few	CASSLLSGANTGELFF	TGTGCCAGCAGTTTACTTAGCGGGGCGAACACCGGGGAGCTGTTTTTT
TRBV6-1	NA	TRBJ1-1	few	CASSERGGGGLTEAFF	TGTGCCAGCAGTGAACGTGGCGGGGGGGGCCTGACTGAAGCTTTCTTT
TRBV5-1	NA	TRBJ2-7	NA	CASSPQGRSYEQYF	TGCGCCAGCAGCCCTCAGGGTAGGTCCTACGAGCAGTACTTC
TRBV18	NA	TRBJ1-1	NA	CASSPPGQTNTEAFF	TGTGCCAGCTCACCACCCGGACAGACGAACACTGAAGCTTTCTTT
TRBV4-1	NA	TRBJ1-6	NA	CASSQAPPTGSSYNSPLHF	TGCGCCAGCAGCCAAGCCCCCCCCACAGGGAGCTCCTATAATTCACCCCTCCACTTT
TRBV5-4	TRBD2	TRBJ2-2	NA	CASSLVVAGPGTGELFF	TGTGCCAGCAGCTTGGTGGTAGCGGGGCCTGGGACCGGGGAGCTGTTTTTT
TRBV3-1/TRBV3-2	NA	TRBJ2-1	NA	CASSQDVGQTYNEQFF	TGTGCCAGCAGCCAAGATGTAGGACAGACCTACAATGAGCAGTTCTTC
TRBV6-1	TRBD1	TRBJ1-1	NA	CASSERQGFMNTEAFF	TGTGCCAGCAGTGAGAGACAGGGATTCATGAACACTGAAGCTTTCTTT
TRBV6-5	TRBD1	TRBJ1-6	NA	CASRMSGQGTPLHF	TGTGCCAGCAGGATGAGTGGACAGGGGACACCCCTCCACTTT
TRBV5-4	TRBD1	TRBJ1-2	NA	CASSGPRQGRTNYGYTF	TGTGCCAGCAGCGGTCCGAGACAGGGGAGGACTAACTATGGCTACACCTTC
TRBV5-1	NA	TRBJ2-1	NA	CASSLVGGGPYNEQFF	TGCGCCAGCAGCTTGGTAGGGGGGGGACCCTACAATGAGCAGTTCTTC
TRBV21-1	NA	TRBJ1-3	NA	CASSKAGFGNTIYF	TGTGCCAGCAGCAAGGCCGGGTTCGGAAACACCATATATTTT
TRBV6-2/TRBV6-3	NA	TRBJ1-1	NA	CASSEPYRNTEAFF	TGTGCCAGCAGTGAGCCGTACAGGAACACTGAAGCTTTCTTT
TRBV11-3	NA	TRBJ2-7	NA	CASSFAAGPSYEQYF	TGTGCCAGCAGCTTCGCGGCAGGGCCTTCCTACGAGCAGTACTTC
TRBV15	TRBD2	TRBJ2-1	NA	CATSRDSPGGGGYNEQFF	TGTGCCACCAGCAGAGATAGTCCGGGCGGGGGAGGCTACAATGAGCAGTTCTTC
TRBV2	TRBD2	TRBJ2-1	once	CASSEEDRGGANEQFF	TGTGCCAGCAGTGAAGAGGACCGCGGGGGGGCCAATGAGCAGTTCTTC
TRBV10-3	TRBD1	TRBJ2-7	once	CAISTGDGSYEQYF	TGTGCCATCAGTACAGGGGACGGCTCCTACGAGCAGTACTTC
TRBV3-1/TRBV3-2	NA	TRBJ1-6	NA	CASSQYGGGYNSPLHF	TGTGCCAGCAGCCAATACGGGGGGGGATATAATTCACCCCTCCACTTT
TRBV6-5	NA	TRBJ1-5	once	CASSPTGSVNQPQHF	TGTGCCAGCAGCCCCACCGGGAGCGTCAATCAGCCCCAGCATTTT
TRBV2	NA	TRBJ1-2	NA	CASRPQGTGGYTF	TGTGCCAGCAGACCACAGGGAACGGGTGGCTACACCTTC
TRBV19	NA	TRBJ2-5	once	CASSKAGPGGTQYF	TGTGCCAGTAGTAAGGCGGGGCCTGGGGGGACCCAGTACTTC
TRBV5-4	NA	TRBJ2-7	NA	CASSLEAAIAYEQYF	TGTGCCAGCAGCTTGGAAGCAGCGATAGCCTACGAGCAGTACTTC
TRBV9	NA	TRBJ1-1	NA	CASSPSGVSNTEAFF	TGTGCCAGCAGCCCCTCCGGGGTCTCGAACACTGAAGCTTTCTTT